The clone carrying this T cell receptor (beta chain) was counted a few times. Its specificity is unknown. Around 10 milliliters was the volume of peripheral blood drawn from each donor. Through a sample-barcoded 5' primer and a J-beta primer mix, a second PCR was run for roughly 6 to 12 cycles. TCRdb reprocessed the 5' RACE reads via MiXCR and lists one record per CDR3 protein. The sample includes over 1,500,000 distinct CDR3 sequences, about two fifths of them seen just once. This sample was taken from a study of blood T cells in healthy people across ages. The CDR3 has 16 residues. The germline CDR1 and CDR2 sequences are SGHTA and FQGNSA. Trimming left V 4 bases short and J 3 bases short, with 18 bases between. Notes on the study in general: It was not possible, with unsorted PBMCs, to conclusively compare naive and antigen-experienced cells.

The sample was blood. This receptor was identified in a human donor in good health. The gene calls are TRBV7-2 and TRBJ1-2; no firm D call. The CDR3 loop reads CASSWRLDSVDYGYTF. The CDR3 bases are TGTGCCAGCAGCTGGAGATTAGATTCGGTTGACTATGGCTACACCTTC.